Sequencing of this T cell receptor beta chain was carried out in a study of T cell responses to AZD1222 COVID-19 vaccine (dated by TCRdb to about 2021). In terms of the full investigation: AZD1222 recipients given second doses at about 4 weeks or at about 12 weeks were pooled, since spike-specific TCR depth and breadth were not found to differ between the two schedules. A total of under 250 trial participants underwent TCR sequencing, of whom nearly 210 had received two doses of AZD1222 and approximately 25 had received two doses of the MenACWY control vaccine. Trial participants were enrolled by age into subgroups of 18-55, 56-69 and 70-plus years, and around 150, 28 and 57 TCR-sequenced participants, respectively, were included in these subgroups. Study-wide conclusions, independent of this receptor: Participants were mostly white British and included more females than males, and it was suggested by the authors that clonal diversity may have been underestimated. Only 5 to 7 AZD1222 recipients were SARS-CoV-2 seropositive at baseline, limiting conclusions about previously exposed vaccinees. Spike-specific TCR breadth and depth rose significantly after two AZD1222 doses compared with day 0 and with MenACWY recipients. Because no day 14 peak-response samples were available, the repertoires could be characterized only after the peak T cell response. The 56-69-year group was small, and its depth increase did not reach significance, likely because of low power. CD4 TCRs associated with the vaccine covered the entire spike protein, and the dominant responses were in regions 160-218 and 743-854. Reportedly, almost half of the unique spike-specific TCRs recognized epitopes lying outside the regions that are mutated in the B.1.351 and B.1.1.7 variants.

Reading from cysteine to phenylalanine, the CDR3 counts 13 amino acids. Only the CDR3 DNA is retained, 39 bases long and in frame from the first base. The germline V gene (reference sequence) yields LNHDA for CDR1 and SQIVND for CDR2. Trimmed from V: 8 bases; trimmed from J: 5 bases; junction bases lacking a gene match: 1. A remark on this clone: What this receptor recognizes is not known. Base qualities were left out, and no much larger clone turns up one base away.

This specimen's time point label, per the study, means: baseline before first vaccination. Vaccinee samples came from UK trials COV001 and COV002, including a single-blind randomized controlled phase 2/3 trial of AZD1222 (ChAdOx1 nCoV-19) in healthy adults. For TCRbeta chain sequencing, PBMC samples from trial participants were taken at day 0 and at day 28 after the second dose. The CDR3 regions of human TCRbeta chains were subjected to immunosequencing. For the original study's pipeline: TCRs in the repertoires were compared against a reference library of SARS-CoV-2-specific TCRs that had been generated with the MIRA antigen-specificity platform. Breadth was defined as the fraction of unique TCRs that were SARS-CoV-2-associated, and depth was defined as the fraction of total T cells that were SARS-CoV-2-associated. Using the MIRA data, each spike-specific TCR was mapped to the spike region that the TCR reacts to and placed in a CD4 or CD8 class. Log10-transformed breadth and depth values were compared by one-way ANOVA with Sidak's multiple comparisons tests. TCRdb obtained this table from immuneACCESS and retained in-frame rearrangements with V and J assigned. These tables miss some clones; where compared with another copy, unresolved V genes account for less than half of the shortfall, and the remainder is unexplained. The V and J calls and clone size were taken over from that table, and D and trimming were inferred from the DNA. The sample records 140,000 or so clones, 80% to 90% of which are singletons. The ten largest clonotypes hold under 2% of the sample.

The rearrangement combines TRBV19 with TRBJ2-7; 15 junctional bases match TRBD2. The clonotype comes from an adult in good health. Sequences were derived from peripheral blood, sampled on day 0 of AZD1222 vaccination. The sequenced DNA is TGTGCCAGTGGACTAGCGGGAGGGCACGAGCAGTACTTC. Protein translation: CASGLAGGHEQYF.